The sequence of this TCR beta chain was determined in a study of control samples from healthy donors and cancer patients. Generated by immunoSEQ multiplex PCR, the TCRdb table keeps only in-frame clones and is missing some. Counted here are about 180,000 clones, approximately 90% occurring once; the ten biggest clones make up around 1.4%. This CDR3 has 15 amino acids. V was pared by 7 bases and J by 0 bases, with 16 bases between. CDR1 SQVTM and CDR2 ANQGSEA come from the germline V gene. The sequence was obtained from a man between 25 and 39 years old in good health. Sequencing input: blood. This chain links TRBV29-1 with TRBJ2-1; D possibly matches TRBD1 or TRBD2 (5 bases each). The CDR3 loop is CSGLRDASSYNEQFF. In DNA, the CDR3 is TGCAGCGGCCTCCGGGACGCCAGCTCCTACAATGAGCAGTTCTTC.